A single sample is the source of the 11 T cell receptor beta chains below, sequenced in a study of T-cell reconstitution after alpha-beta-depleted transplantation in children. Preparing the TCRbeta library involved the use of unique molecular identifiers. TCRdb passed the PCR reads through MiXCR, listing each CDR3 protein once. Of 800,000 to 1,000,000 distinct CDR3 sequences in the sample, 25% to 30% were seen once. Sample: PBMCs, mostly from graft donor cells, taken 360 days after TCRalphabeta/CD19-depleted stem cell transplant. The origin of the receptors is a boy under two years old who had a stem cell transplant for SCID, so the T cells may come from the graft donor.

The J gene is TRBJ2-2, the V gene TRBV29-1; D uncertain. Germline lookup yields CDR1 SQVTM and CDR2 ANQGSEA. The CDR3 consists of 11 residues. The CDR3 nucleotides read TGCGCCCCGATCGGCGTCGGGGAGCTGTTTTTT. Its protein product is CAPIGVGELFF.

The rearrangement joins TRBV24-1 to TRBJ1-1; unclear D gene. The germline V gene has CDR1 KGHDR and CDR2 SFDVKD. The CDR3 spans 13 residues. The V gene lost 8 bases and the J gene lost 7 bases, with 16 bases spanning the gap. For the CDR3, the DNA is TGTGCCACCACCGAAACACCGGACGATGAAGCTTTCTTT. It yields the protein CATTETPDDEAFF.

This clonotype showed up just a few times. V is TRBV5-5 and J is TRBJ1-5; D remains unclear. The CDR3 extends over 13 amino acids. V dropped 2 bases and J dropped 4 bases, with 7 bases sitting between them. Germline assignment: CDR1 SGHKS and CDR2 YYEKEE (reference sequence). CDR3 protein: CASSLWLNQPQHF. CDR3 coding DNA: TGTGCCAGCAGCTTATGGCTAAATCAGCCCCAGCATTTT.

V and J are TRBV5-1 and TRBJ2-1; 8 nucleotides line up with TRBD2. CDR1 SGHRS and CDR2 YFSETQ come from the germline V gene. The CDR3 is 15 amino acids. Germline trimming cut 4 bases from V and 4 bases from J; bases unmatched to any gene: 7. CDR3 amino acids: CASSPYTSGYNEQFF. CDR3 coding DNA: TGCGCCAGCAGCCCATACACTAGCGGTTACAATGAGCAGTTCTTC.

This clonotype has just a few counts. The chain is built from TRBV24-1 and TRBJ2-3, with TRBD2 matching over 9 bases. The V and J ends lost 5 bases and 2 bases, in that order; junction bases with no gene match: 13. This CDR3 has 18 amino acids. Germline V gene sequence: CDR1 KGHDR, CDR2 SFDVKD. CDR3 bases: TGTGCCACCAGTGGAGGGGCGGGGGGGTCGTCGATCACAGATACGCAGTATTTT. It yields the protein CATSGGAGGSSITDTQYF.

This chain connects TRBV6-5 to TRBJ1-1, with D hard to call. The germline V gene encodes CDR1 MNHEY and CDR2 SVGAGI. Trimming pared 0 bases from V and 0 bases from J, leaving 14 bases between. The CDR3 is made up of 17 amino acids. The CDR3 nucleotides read TGTGCCAGCAGTTACTCCCTGATGGGCTCCATGAACACTGAAGCTTTCTTT. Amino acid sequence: CASSYSLMGSMNTEAFF.

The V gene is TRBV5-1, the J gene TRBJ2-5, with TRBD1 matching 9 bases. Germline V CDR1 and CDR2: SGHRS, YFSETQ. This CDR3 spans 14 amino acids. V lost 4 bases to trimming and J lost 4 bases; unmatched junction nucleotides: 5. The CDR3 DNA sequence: TGCGCCAGCAGCCTGGGGACAGGGACAGAGACCCAGTACTTC. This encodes CASSLGTGTETQYF.

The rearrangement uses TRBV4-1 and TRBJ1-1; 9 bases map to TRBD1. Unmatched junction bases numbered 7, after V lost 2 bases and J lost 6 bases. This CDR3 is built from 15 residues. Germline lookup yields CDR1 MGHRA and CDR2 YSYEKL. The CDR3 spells CASSQTGDRDPEAFF. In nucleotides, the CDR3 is TGCGCCAGCAGCCAAACTGGGGACAGGGACCCTGAAGCTTTCTTT.

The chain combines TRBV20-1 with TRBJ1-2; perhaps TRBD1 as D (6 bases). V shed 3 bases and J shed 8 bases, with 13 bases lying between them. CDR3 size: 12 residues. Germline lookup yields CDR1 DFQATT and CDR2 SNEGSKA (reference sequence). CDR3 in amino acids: CSARLLGGGYTF. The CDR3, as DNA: TGCAGTGCTAGGTTGCTTGGGGGCGGCTACACCTTC.

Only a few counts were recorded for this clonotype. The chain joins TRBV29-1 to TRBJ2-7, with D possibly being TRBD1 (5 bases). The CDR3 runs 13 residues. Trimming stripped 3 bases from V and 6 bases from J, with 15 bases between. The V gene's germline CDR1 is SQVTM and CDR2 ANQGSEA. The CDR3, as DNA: TGCAGCGTTGAGGACACCCTAGGGCGCGAGCAGTACTTC. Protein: CSVEDTLGREQYF.

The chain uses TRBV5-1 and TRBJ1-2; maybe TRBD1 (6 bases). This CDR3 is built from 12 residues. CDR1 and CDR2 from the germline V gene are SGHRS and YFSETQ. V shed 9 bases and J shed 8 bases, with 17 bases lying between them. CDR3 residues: CATGALGEGYTF. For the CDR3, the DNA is TGCGCCACGGGGGCCTTGGGAGAAGGCTACACCTTC.